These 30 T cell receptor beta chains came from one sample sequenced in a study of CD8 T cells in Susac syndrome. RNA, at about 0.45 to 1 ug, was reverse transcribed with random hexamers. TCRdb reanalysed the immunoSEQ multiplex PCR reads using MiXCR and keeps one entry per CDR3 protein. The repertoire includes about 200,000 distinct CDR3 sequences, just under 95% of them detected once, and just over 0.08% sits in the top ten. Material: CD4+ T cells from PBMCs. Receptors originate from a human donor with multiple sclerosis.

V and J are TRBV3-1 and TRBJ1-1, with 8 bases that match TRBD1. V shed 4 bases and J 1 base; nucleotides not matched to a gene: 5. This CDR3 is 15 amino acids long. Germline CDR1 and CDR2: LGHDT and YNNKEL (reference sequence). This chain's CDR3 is CASSPPDRGNTEAFF. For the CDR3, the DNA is TGTGCCAGCAGCCCCCCCGACAGGGGGAACACTGAAGCTTTCTTT.

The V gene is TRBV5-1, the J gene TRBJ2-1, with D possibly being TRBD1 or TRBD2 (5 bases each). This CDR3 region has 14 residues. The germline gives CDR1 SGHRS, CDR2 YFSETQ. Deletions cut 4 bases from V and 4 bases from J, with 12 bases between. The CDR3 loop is CASSPGTEYNEQFF. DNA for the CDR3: TGCGCCAGCAGCCCCGGGACGGAATACAATGAGCAGTTCTTC.

The CDR3 bases are TGCAGCGTTCGAGCTTATAGCAATCAGCCCCAGCATTTT. Amino acid sequence: CSVRAYSNQPQHF. V gene TRBV29-1 combines with J gene TRBJ1-5; D is undetermined. There are 13 residues in the CDR3. CDR1 and CDR2 from the germline V gene are SQVTM and ANQGSEA. V was pared by 5 bases and J by 0 bases, with 8 bases between.

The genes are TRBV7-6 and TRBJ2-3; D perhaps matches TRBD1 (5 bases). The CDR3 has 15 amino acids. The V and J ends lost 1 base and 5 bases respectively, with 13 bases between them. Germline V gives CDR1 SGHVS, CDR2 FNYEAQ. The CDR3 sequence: CASSLVAGLEDTQYF. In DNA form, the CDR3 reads TGTGCCAGCAGCTTAGTTGCAGGGTTGGAAGATACGCAGTATTTT.

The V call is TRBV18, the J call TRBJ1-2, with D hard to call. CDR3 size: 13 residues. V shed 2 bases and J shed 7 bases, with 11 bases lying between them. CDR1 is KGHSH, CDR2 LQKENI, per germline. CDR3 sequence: CASSPKGGLGYTF. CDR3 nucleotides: TGTGCCAGCTCACCAAAGGGAGGACTTGGCTACACCTTC.

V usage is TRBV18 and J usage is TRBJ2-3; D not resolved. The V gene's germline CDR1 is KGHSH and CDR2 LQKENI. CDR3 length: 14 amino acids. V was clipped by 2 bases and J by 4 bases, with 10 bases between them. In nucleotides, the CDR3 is TGTGCCAGCTCACCAACGAATTTCCCAGATACGCAGTATTTT. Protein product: CASSPTNFPDTQYF.

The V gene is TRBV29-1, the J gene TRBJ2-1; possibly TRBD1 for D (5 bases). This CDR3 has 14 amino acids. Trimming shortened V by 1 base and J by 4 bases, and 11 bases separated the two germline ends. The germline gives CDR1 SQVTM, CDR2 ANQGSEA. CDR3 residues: CSVEGGPAYNEQFF. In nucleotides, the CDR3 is TGCAGCGTTGAAGGGGGCCCTGCGTACAATGAGCAGTTCTTC.

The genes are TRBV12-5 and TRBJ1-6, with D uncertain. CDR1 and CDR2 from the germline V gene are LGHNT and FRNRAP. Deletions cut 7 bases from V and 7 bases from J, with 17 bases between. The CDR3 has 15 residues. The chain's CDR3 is CASVPGIRQNSPLHF. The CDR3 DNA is TGTGCTAGTGTCCCTGGTATCAGGCAAAATTCACCCCTCCACTTT. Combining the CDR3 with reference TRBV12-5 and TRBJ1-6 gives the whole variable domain DARVTQTPRHKVTEMGQEVTMRCQPILGHNTVFWYRQTMMQGLELLAYFRNRAPLDDSGMPKDRFSAEMPDATLATLKIQPSEPRDSAVYFCASVPGIRQNSPLHFGNGTRLTVT.

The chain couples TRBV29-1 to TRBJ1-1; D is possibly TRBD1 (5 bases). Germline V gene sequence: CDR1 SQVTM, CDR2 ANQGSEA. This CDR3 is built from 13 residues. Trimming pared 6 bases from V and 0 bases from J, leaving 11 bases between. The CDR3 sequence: CSVARGVNTEAFF. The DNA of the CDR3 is TGCAGCGTCGCCCGAGGGGTGAACACTGAAGCTTTCTTT.

The CDR3 nucleotides read TGTGCCAGCAGCCATGAAACACAGGCGTATGGCTACACCTTC. Protein product: CASSHETQAYGYTF. V and J are TRBV3-1 and TRBJ1-2; TRBD1 is a possible D gene (5 bases). Between the trimmed V and J ends, which lost 3 bases and 5 bases, there was a span of 13 bases. This CDR3 contains 14 residues. From germline, CDR1 is LGHDT and CDR2 YNNKEL (reference sequence).

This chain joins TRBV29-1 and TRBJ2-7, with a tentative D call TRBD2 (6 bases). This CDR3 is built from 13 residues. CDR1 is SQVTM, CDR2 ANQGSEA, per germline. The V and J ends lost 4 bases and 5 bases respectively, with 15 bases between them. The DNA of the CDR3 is TGCAGCGTTGTGAGCGGGCTCCTGGACGAGCAGTACTTC. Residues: CSVVSGLLDEQYF.

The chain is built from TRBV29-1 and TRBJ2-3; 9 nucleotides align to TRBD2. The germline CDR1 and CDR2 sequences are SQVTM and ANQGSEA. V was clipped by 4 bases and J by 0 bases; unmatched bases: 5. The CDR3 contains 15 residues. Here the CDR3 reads CSVAQTSGSTDTQYF. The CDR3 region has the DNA TGCAGCGTTGCGCAGACTAGCGGAAGCACAGATACGCAGTATTTT.

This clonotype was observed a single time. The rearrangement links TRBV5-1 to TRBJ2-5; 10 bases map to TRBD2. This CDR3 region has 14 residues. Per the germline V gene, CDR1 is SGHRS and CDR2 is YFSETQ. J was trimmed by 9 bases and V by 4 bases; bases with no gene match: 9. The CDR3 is CASSRTSGHVAQYF. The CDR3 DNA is TGCGCCAGCAGCAGGACTAGCGGCCATGTGGCCCAGTACTTC.

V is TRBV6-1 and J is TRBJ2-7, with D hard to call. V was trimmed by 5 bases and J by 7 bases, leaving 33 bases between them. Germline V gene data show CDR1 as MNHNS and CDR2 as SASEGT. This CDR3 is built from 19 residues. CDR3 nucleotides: TGTGCCAGCAGTCCGAACCCCAGCACAGCACCGTTCTACCATAATGAGCAGTACGTC. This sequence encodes CASSPNPSTAPFYHNEQYV.

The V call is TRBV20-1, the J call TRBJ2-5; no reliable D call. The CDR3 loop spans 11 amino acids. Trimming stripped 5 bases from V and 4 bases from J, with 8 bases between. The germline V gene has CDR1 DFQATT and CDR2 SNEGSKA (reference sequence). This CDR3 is CSAPGPETQYF. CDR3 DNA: TGCAGTGCTCCGGGTCCAGAGACCCAGTACTTC.

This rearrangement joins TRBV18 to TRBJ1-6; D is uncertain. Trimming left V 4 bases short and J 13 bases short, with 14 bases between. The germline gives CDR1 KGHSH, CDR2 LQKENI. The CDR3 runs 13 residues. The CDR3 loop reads CASSLAPGAPLHF. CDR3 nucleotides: TGTGCCAGCTCACTCGCCCCGGGCGCGCCCCTCCACTTT. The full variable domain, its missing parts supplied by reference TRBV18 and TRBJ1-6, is NAGVMQNPRHLVRRRGQEARLRCSPMKGHSHVYWYRQLPEEGLKFMVYLQKENIIDESGMPKERFSAEFPKEGPSILRIQQVVRGDSAAYFCASSLAPGAPLHFGNGTRLTVT.

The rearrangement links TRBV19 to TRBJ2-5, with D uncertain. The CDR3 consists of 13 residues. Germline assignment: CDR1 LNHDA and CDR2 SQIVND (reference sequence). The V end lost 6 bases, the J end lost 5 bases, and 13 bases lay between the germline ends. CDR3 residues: CASSPEQGETQYF. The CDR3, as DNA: TGTGCCAGTAGCCCGGAACAAGGGGAGACCCAGTACTTC.

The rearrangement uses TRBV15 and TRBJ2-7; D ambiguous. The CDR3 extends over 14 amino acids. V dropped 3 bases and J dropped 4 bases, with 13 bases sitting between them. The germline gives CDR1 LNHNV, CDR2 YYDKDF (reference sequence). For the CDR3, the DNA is TGTGCCACCAGCAGTGAAACCTTCAATTACGAGCAGTACTTC. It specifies CATSSETFNYEQYF.

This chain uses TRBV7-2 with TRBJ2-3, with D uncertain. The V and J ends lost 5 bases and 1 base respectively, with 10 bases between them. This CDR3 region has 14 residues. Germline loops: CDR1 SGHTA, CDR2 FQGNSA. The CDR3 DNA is TGTGCCAGCAGCAAACAGTCGGGCACAGATACGCAGTATTTT. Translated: CASSKQSGTDTQYF.

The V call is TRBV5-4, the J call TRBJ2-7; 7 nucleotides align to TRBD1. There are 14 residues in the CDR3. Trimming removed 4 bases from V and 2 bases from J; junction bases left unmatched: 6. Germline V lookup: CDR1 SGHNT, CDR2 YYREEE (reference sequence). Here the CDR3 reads CASSHQGQTYEQYF. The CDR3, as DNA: TGTGCCAGCAGCCACCAGGGACAGACCTACGAGCAGTACTTC.

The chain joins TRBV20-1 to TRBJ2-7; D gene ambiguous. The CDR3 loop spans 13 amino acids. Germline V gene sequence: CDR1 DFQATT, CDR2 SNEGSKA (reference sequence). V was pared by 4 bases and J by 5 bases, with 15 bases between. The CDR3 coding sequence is TGCAGTGCTATCCCCTCTCCTCTAGACGAGCAGTACTTC. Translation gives CSAIPSPLDEQYF.

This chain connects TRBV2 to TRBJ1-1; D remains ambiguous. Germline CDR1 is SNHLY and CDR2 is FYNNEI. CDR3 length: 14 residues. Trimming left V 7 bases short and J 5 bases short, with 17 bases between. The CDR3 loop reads CASIRPPEGTEAFF. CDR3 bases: TGTGCCAGCATCCGACCCCCGGAAGGGACTGAAGCTTTCTTT.

The CDR3 DNA follows: TGCAGCGTTGAGGGGACAGGGTACGGGAACTATGGCTACACCTTC. Translated, it gives CSVEGTGYGNYGYTF. V gene TRBV29-1 combines with J gene TRBJ1-2; the match to TRBD1 covers 9 bases. There are 15 residues in the CDR3. Germline assignment: CDR1 SQVTM and CDR2 ANQGSEA. The J segment lost 2 bases and the V segment lost 3 bases, leaving 7 bases of the junction unmatched. The full variable domain, completed using reference TRBV29-1 and TRBJ1-2, is SAVISQKPSRDICQRGTSLTIQCQVDSQVTMMFWYRQQPGQSLTLIATANQGSEATYESGFVIDKFPISRPNLTFSTLTVSNMSPEDSSIYLCSVEGTGYGNYGYTFGSGTRLTVV.

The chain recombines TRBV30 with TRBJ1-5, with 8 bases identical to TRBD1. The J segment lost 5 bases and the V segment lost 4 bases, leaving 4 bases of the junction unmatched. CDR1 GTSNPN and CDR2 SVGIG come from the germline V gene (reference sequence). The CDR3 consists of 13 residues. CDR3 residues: CAWTAGGYQPQHF. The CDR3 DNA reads TGTGCCTGGACGGCAGGGGGCTATCAGCCCCAGCATTTT.

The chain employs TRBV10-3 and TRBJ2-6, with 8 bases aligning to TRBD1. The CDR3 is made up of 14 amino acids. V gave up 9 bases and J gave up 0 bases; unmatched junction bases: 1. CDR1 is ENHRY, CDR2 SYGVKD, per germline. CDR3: CAIQGASGANVLTF. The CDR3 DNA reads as TGTGCCATTCAGGGGGCCTCTGGGGCCAACGTCCTGACTTTC.

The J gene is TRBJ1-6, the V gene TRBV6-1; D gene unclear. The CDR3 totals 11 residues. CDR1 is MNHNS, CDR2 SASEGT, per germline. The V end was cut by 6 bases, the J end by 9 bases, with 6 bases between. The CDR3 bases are TGTGCCAGCAGCCACTCTTCACCCCTCCACTTT. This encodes CASSHSSPLHF.

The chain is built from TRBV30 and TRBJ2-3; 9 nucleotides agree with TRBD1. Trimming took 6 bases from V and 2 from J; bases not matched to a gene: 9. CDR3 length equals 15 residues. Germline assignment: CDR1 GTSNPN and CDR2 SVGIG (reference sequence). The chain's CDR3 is CACKTGTGITDTQYF. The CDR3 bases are TGTGCCTGTAAAACCGGGACAGGGATCACAGATACGCAGTATTTT.

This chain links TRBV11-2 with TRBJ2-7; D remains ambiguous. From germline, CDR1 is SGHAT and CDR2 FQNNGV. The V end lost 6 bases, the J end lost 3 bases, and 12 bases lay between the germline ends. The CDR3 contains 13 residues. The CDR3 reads CASRIGVLYEQYV. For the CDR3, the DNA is TGTGCCAGCAGGATAGGAGTCCTCTACGAGCAGTACGTC.

Here the CDR3 reads CASSFAGGYNSPLHF. DNA for the CDR3: TGTGCCAGCAGTTTTGCAGGTGGCTATAATTCACCCCTCCACTTT. The V gene is TRBV12-3 or TRBV12-4, the J gene TRBJ1-6; no clear D gene. The CDR3 totals 15 residues. Trimming stripped 3 bases from V and 3 bases from J, with 9 bases between.

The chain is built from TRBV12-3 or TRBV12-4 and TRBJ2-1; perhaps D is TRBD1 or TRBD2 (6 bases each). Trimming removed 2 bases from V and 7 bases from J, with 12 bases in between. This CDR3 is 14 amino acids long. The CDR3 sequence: CASSLSGAWNEQFF. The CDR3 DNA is TGTGCCAGCAGTTTATCGGGGGCATGGAATGAGCAGTTCTTC.